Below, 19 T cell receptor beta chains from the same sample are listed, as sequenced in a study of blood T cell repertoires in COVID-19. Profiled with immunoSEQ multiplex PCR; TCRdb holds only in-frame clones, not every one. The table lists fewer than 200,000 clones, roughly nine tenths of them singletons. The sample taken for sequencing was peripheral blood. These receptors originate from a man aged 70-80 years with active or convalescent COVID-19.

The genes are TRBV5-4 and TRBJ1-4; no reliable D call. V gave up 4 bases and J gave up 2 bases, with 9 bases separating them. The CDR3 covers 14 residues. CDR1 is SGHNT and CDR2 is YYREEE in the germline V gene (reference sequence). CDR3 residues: CASSREPTNEKLFF. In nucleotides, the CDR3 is TGTGCCAGCAGCAGGGAGCCGACTAATGAAAAACTGTTTTTT.

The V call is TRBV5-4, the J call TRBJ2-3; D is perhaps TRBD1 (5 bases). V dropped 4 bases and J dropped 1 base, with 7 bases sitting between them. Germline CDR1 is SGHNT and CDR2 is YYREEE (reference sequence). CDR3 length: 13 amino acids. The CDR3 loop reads CASSAQGTDTQYF. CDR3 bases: TGTGCCAGCAGCGCACAGGGCACAGATACGCAGTATTTT. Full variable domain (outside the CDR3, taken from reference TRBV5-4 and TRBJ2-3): ETGVTQSPTHLIKTRGQQVTLRCSSQSGHNTVSWYQQALGQGPQFIFQYYREEENGRGNFPPRFSGLQFPNYSSELNVNALELDDSALYLCASSAQGTDTQYFGPGTRLTVL.

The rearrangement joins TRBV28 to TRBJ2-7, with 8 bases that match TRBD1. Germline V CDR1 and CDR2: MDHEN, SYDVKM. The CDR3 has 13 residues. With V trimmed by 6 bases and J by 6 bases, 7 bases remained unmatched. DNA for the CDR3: TGTGCCAGCAGAATTGGACAGGGCTCCGAGCAGTACTTC. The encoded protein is CASRIGQGSEQYF.

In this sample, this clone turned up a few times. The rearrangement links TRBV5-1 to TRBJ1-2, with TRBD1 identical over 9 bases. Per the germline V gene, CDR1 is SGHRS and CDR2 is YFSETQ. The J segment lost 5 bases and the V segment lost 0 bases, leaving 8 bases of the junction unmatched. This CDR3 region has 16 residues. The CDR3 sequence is CASSLGGQGSPYGYTF. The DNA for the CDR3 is TGCGCCAGCAGCTTGGGGGGACAGGGCTCCCCTTATGGCTACACCTTC. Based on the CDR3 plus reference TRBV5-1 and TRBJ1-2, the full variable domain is KAGVTQTPRYLIKTRGQQVTLSCSPISGHRSVSWYQQTPGQGLQFLFEYFSETQRNKGNFPGRFSGRQFSNSRSEMNVSTLELGDSALYLCASSLGGQGSPYGYTFGSGTRLTVV.

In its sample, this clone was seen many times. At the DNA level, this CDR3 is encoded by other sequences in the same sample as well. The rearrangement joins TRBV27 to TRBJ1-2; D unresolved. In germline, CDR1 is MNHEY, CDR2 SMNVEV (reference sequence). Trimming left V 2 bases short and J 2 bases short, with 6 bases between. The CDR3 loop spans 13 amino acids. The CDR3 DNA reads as TGTGCCAGCAGTTTACGGGAGAACTATGGCTACACCTTC. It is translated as CASSLRENYGYTF.

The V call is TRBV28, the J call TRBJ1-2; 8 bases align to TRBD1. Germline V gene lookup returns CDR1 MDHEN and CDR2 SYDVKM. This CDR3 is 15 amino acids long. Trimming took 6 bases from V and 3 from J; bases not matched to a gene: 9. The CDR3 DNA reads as TGTGCCAGCAGCATTCCGGACAGGGACTACTATGGCTACACCTTC. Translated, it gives CASSIPDRDYYGYTF.

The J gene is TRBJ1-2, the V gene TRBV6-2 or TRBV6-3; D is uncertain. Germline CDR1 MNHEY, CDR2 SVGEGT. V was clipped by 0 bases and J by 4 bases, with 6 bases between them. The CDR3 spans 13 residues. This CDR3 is CASSYSPVYGYTF. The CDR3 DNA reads TGTGCCAGCAGTTACTCGCCAGTCTATGGCTACACCTTC.

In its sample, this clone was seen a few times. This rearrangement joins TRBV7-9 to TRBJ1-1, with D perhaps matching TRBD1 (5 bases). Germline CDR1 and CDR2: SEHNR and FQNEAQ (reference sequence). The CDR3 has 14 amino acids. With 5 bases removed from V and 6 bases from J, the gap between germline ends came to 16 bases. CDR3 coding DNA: TGTGCCAGCAGCCTCCAGGGTTGGGAGGCTGAAGCTTTCTTT. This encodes CASSLQGWEAEAFF.

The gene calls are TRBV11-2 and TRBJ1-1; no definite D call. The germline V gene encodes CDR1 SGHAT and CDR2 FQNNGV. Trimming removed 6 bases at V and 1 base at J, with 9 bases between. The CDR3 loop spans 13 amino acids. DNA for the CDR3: TGTGCCAGCAGTTATAGCACGAACACTGAAGCTTTCTTT. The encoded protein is CASSYSTNTEAFF.

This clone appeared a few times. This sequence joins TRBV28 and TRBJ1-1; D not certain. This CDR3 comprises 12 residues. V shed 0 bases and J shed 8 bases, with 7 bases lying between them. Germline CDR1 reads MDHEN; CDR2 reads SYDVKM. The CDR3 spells CASSLWAGEAFF. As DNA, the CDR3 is TGTGCCAGCAGTTTATGGGCGGGGGAAGCTTTCTTT. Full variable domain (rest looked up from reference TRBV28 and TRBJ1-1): DVKVTQSSRYLVKRTGEKVFLECVQDMDHENMFWYRQDPGLGLRLIYFSYDVKMKEKGDIPEGYSVSREKKERFSLILESASTNQTSMYLCASSLWAGEAFFGQGTRLTVV.

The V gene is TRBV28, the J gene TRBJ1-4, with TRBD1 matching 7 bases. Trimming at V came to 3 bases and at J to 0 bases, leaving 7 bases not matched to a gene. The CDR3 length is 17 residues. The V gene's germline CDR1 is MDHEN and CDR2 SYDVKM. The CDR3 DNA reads TGTGCCAGCAGTTTTCTCGAGGGGGCCCCAACTAATGAAAAACTGTTTTTT. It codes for CASSFLEGAPTNEKLFF. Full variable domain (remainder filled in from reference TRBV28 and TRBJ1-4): DVKVTQSSRYLVKRTGEKVFLECVQDMDHENMFWYRQDPGLGLRLIYFSYDVKMKEKGDIPEGYSVSREKKERFSLILESASTNQTSMYLCASSFLEGAPTNEKLFFGSGTQLSVL.

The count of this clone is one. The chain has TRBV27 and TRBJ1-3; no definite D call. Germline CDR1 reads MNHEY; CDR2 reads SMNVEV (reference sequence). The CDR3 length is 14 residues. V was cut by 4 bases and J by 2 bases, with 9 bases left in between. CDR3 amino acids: CASSSPRAGNTIYF. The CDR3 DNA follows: TGTGCCAGCAGTTCTCCAAGAGCTGGAAACACCATATATTTT.

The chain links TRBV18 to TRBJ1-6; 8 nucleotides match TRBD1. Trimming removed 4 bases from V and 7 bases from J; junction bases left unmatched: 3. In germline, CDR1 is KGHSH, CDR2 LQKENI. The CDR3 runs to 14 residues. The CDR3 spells CASSLQGANSPLHF. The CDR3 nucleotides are TGTGCCAGCTCACTTCAGGGGGCCAATTCACCCCTCCACTTT.

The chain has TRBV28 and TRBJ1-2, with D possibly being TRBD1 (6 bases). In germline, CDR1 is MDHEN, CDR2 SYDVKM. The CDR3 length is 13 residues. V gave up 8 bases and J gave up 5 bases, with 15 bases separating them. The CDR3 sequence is CASGVGGAYGYTF. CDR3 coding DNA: TGTGCCAGCGGCGTGGGGGGGGCGTATGGCTACACCTTC.

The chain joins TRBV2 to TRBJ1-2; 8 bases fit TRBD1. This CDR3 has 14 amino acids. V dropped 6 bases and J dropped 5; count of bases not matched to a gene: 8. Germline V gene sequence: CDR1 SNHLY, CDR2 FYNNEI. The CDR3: CASSRGQARYGYTF. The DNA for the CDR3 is TGTGCCAGCAGCCGGGGACAGGCGAGGTATGGCTACACCTTC.

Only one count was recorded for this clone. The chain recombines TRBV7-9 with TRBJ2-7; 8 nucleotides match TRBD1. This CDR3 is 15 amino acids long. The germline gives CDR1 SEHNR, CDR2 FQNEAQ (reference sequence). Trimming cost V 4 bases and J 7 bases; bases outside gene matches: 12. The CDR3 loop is CASSSSGTGRIEQYF. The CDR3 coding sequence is TGTGCCAGCAGCTCATCCGGGACAGGCCGTATTGAGCAGTACTTC.

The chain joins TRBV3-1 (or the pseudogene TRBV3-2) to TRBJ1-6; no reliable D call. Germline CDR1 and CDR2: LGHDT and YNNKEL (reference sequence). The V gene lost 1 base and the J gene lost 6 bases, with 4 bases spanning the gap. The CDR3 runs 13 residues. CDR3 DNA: TGTGCCAGCAGCCAAGGTCTTAATTCACCCCTCCACTTT. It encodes CASSQGLNSPLHF.

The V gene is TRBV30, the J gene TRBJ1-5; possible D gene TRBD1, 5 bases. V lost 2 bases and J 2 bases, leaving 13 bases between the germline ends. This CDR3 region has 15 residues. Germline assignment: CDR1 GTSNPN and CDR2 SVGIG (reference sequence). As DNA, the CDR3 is TGTGCCTGGAGTTTTAGGGGCGTCGGCAATCAGCCCCAGCATTTT. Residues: CAWSFRGVGNQPQHF.

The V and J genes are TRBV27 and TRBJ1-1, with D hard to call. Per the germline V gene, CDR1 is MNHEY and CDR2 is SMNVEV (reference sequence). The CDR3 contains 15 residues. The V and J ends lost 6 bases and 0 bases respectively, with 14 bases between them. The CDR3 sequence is CASSRGPSLNTEAFF. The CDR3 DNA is TGTGCCAGCAGCCGAGGCCCCAGCTTGAACACTGAAGCTTTCTTT.